These T cell receptor beta chains were read from a single sample in a study of T cells in Graves' hyperthyroidism and ophthalmopathy. TCRdb recomputed calls from the multiplex PCR reads with MiXCR, one row per CDR3 protein. The sample holds 400,000 or so distinct CDR3 sequences, approximately 15% seen once. Sequencing was performed on blood. These receptors all come from a woman in her 30s with Graves' ophthalmopathy. Each CDR3 is given with its conserved first and last residue. The D gene is left open where the match is weak. A row's size may be missing; if present it is once, few, many or a size class.

>TRBJ1-1|few|NA|TRBV27
TGTGCCAGCAGTTTATCGGAAGCGAACACTGAAGCTTTCTTT
CASSLSEANTEAFF
>TRBJ2-7|NA|TRBD1|TRBV13
TGTGCCAGCAGCGTAGCTGGGACAGGTCTGAACGAGCAGTACTTC
CASSVAGTGLNEQYF
>TRBJ1-2|NA|TRBD1|TRBV28
TGTGCCAGCAGCTCCGCCGGGGACAGGGTGTATGGCTACACCTTC
CASSSAGDRVYGYTF
>TRBJ2-1|NA|TRBD2|TRBV20-1
TGCAGTGCTGGGGAGGGACCGGGTGAGCAGTTCTTC
CSAGEGPGEQFF
>TRBJ2-3|many|NA|TRBV11-1
TGTGCCAGCGATGCGGGTGCGGGTACAGATACGCAGTATTTT
CASDAGAGTDTQYF
>TRBJ1-1|many|NA|TRBV2
TGTGCCAGCAGTGAAGCGCTTGGGGCGAGGGGCATCTACACTGAAGCTTTCTTT
CASSEALGARGIYTEAFF
>TRBJ1-1|many|NA|TRBV11-2
TGTGCCAGCAGCCGAGGACAGTCGATGAACACTGAAGCTTTCTTT
CASSRGQSMNTEAFF
>TRBJ1-1|many|NA|TRBV3-1
TGTGCCAGCAGCCAAAGTTCCGATACGGCAGCTTTCTTT
CASSQSSDTAAFF
>TRBJ2-3|many|TRBD2|TRBV5-1
TGCGCCAGCAGCGTGGAGGGAGCGGGGGGGCACATGAATACGCAGTATTTT
CASSVEGAGGHMNTQYF
>TRBJ2-1|many|NA|TRBV7-3
TGTGCCAGCAGCTCCGGGGGCCTCTCCTACAATGAGCAGTTCTTC
CASSSGGLSYNEQFF
>TRBJ2-3|many|NA|TRBV20-1
TGCAGTGCTAGACCAACTTATATAGACAAAGCGGATGAGACAGATACGCAGTATTTT
CSARPTYIDKADETDTQYF
>TRBJ2-7|many|NA|TRBV3-1
TGTGCCAGCAGCCGAGCGGGCCCCTACGAGCAGTACTTC
CASSRAGPYEQYF
>TRBJ2-3|few|NA|TRBV20-1
TGCAGTGCTAGCGGACACCAAGATACGCAGTATTTT
CSASGHQDTQYF
>TRBJ2-3|many|NA|TRBV5-1
TGCGCCAGCAGCTTGGGGGCCCCACAAGATACGCAGTATTTT
CASSLGAPQDTQYF
>TRBJ1-6|many|NA|TRBV20-1
TGCAGTGCCGAGGGACACGATAATTCACCCCTCCACTTT
CSAEGHDNSPLHF
>TRBJ2-3|few|NA|TRBV25-1
TGTGCCAGCAGTGAATTCCTGTTCACAGATACGCAGTATTTT
CASSEFLFTDTQYF
>TRBJ1-2|many|NA|TRBV7-9
TGTGCCAGCAGCCGCACCGACGTAGCCTTTGGCTACACCTTC
CASSRTDVAFGYTF
>TRBJ1-1|many|TRBD1|TRBV29-1
TGCAGCGGATCCTCCGGGACAGGACACACTGAAGCTTTCTTT
CSGSSGTGHTEAFF
>TRBJ2-7|many|TRBD1|TRBV28
TGTGCCAGCACCCGGGACAGGGGGCGCTCGGAAACCTACGAGCAGTACTTC
CASTRDRGRSETYEQYF
>TRBJ1-4|NA|TRBD1|TRBV2
TGTGCCAGCAGTCAGGGGGAAGAAAAACTGTTTTTT
CASSQGEEKLFF
>TRBJ2-1|many|NA|TRBV6-1
TGTGCCAGCAGTCGAGAGGGCTCCTACAATGAGCAGTTCTTC
CASSREGSYNEQFF
>TRBJ2-7|many|TRBD1|TRBV12-3/TRBV12-4
TGTGCCAGCAGAGACGACAGGGGGACCTACGAGCAGTACTTC
CASRDDRGTYEQYF
>TRBJ1-2|few|NA|TRBV7-9
TGTGCCAGCCATCTGGTGGGGGGAATTCGTCGCGGCTACACCTTC
CASHLVGGIRRGYTF
>TRBJ2-1|NA|TRBD1|TRBV12-3/TRBV12-4
TGTGCCAGCAGACCCGGACAGGGGGCCCCCTGGACCCTAAACTACAATGAGCAGTTCTTC
CASRPGQGAPWTLNYNEQFF
>TRBJ1-1|NA|TRBD1|TRBV9
TGTGCCAGCAGCGTGGATCCGGGACAGGGGCTCCGCACTGAAGCTTTCTTT
CASSVDPGQGLRTEAFF
>TRBJ1-2|few|NA|TRBV18
TGTGCCAGCTCACGAACCCCGCGGCAGGGAACTAACTATGGCTACACCTTC
CASSRTPRQGTNYGYTF
>TRBJ2-7|NA|NA|TRBV29-1
TGCAGCGTTGAAGGAGAGGGCTACGAGCAGTACTTC
CSVEGEGYEQYF
>TRBJ1-5|many|NA|TRBV3-1
TGTGCCAGCAGCCAAGACCTGGACGAACAGCCCCAGCATTTT
CASSQDLDEQPQHF
>TRBJ2-5|NA|NA|TRBV20-1
TGCAGTGCTGGGGACTTCCAACAAGAGACCCAGTACTTC
CSAGDFQQETQYF
>TRBJ2-3|many|TRBD1|TRBV20-1
TGCAGTGCTACTCAGGGGGTCGCAGATACGCAGTATTTT
CSATQGVADTQYF
>TRBJ2-7|few|TRBD2|TRBV19
TGTGCCAGTAGTATGAGGACTAGCGGGGGTTCGATCTCCTACGAGCAGTACTTC
CASSMRTSGGSISYEQYF
>TRBJ2-7|few|TRBD1|TRBV9
TGTGCCAGCAGAAACGGACAGGCCATCTACGAGCAGTACTTC
CASRNGQAIYEQYF
>TRBJ1-1|NA|NA|TRBV19
TGTGCCAGTACCAAAGGGGACGGTGAAGCTTTCTTT
CASTKGDGEAFF
>TRBJ2-1|many|NA|TRBV6-8
TGTGCCAGCACCGACTGGTGTCCCCTGGGATTTGAGCAGTTCTTC
CASTDWCPLGFEQFF
>TRBJ1-5|few|TRBD1|TRBV5-6
TGTGCCAGCAGCGCGCACCAGGGGGGGGATGGCAATCAGCCCCAGCATTTT
CASSAHQGGDGNQPQHF
>TRBJ1-3|many|NA|TRBV5-1
TGCGCCAGCAAATCTGGAAACACCATATATTTT
CASKSGNTIYF
>TRBJ2-2|many|NA|TRBV2
TGTGCCAGCAGAGCAAGCTTCACCGGGGAGCTGTTTTTT
CASRASFTGELFF
>TRBJ2-3|many|NA|TRBV7-2
TGTGCCAGCAGCTACGAGGACCGTGATACGCAGTATTTT
CASSYEDRDTQYF
>TRBJ1-2|many|NA|TRBV28
TGTGCCAGCAGTTTAAGACAGGTGAACTATGGCTACACCTTC
CASSLRQVNYGYTF
>TRBJ2-7|many|NA|TRBV24-1
TGTGCCACCAGTGACTCCGCCAGGGGTGGCTACGAGCAGTACTTC
CATSDSARGGYEQYF
>TRBJ2-2|many|TRBD2|TRBV6-1
TGTGCCAGCGGTGCGGGGGGGTACACCGGGGAGCTGTTTTTT
CASGAGGYTGELFF
>TRBJ2-5|many|NA|TRBV4-1
TGCGCCAGCAGCCAAGAAGTTTCGGGTAGGCAAGAGACCCAGTACTTC
CASSQEVSGRQETQYF
>TRBJ1-5|NA|TRBD1|TRBV29-1
TGCAGCGTCTTAGAACAGGGGACGGATCAGCCCCAGCATTTT
CSVLEQGTDQPQHF
>TRBJ1-3|many|TRBD1|TRBV30
TGTGCCTGGAGTGTAAACAGGGGGCCTGGAAACACCATATATTTT
CAWSVNRGPGNTIYF
>TRBJ2-3|many|NA|TRBV12-3/TRBV12-4
TGTGCCAGCAGCCGTCTGCGCCCCCCAGATACGCAGTATTTT
CASSRLRPPDTQYF
>TRBJ1-2|NA|NA|TRBV27
TGTGCCAGCAGTTTACGGGGGAGGGGGATTTATGGCTACACCTTC
CASSLRGRGIYGYTF
>TRBJ2-2|few|TRBD1|TRBV6-5
TGTGCCAGCAGTTACAAAGGACAGGGGACCGCCGGGGAGCTGTTTTTT
CASSYKGQGTAGELFF
>TRBJ2-5|NA|TRBD1|TRBV20-1
TGCAGTGCTGTCAAACCGGGACGGACAGGAGAGACCCAGTACTTC
CSAVKPGRTGETQYF
>TRBJ2-2|many|NA|TRBV3-1
TGTGCCAGCAGCCAAGATATCAGACGCCTTCAAACCGGGGAGCTGTTTTTT
CASSQDIRRLQTGELFF
>TRBJ2-3|NA|TRBD2|TRBV2
TGTGCCAGCAAATCTAGCGGGGGGGCTAATACGCAGTATTTT
CASKSSGGANTQYF
>TRBJ1-3|few|NA|TRBV6-1
TGTGCCAGCAGTGAACTGGCCGTGGGGGGCTACACCATATATTTT
CASSELAVGGYTIYF
>TRBJ2-1|many|TRBD1|TRBV11-2
TGTGCCAGCAGGGTACAGGGGATCGGACAGTTCTTC
CASRVQGIGQFF